The rows below give T cell receptor beta chains drawn from one sample of a study of blood T cells in healthy people across ages. In TCRdb, the 5' RACE reads were re-called with MiXCR into one record per CDR3 protein. The sample has 700,000 to 850,000 distinct CDR3 sequences; approximately 35% are singletons. The material sequenced was blood. These receptor sequences come from a man aged 18 to 29 in good health. Both conserved end residues are part of each CDR3. D genes are given only for firm matches. Some rows mark clone size as missing; the rest say once, few, many or name a class of expanded clone.

size,J,D,V,DNA,CDR3
many,TRBJ1-5,-,TRBV20-1,TGCAGTGCCGAACAGGGTCAGCCCCAGCATTTT,CSAEQGQPQHF
few,TRBJ2-3,-,TRBV5-1,TGCGCCAGCAGTGGGGGGGGGCCCGCAGATACGCAGTATTTT,CASSGGGPADTQYF
many,TRBJ2-7,-,TRBV3-1,TGTGCCAGCAGCCTTTACCAAATAACTGGCTACGAGCAGTACTTC,CASSLYQITGYEQYF
-,TRBJ1-5,-,TRBV4-2,TGTGCCAGCAGCCAGGGTAGAAAACAGCCCCAGCATTTT,CASSQGRKQPQHF
few,TRBJ1-2,-,TRBV5-1,TGCGCCAGCAGCCTAAAAAACGGAGGCTACACCTTC,CASSLKNGGYTF
-,TRBJ2-7,-,TRBV29-1,TGCAGCGTCGTGACCGGGACATCCTACGAGCAGTACTTC,CSVVTGTSYEQYF
-,TRBJ1-1,-,TRBV7-9,TGTGCCAGCAGCTTAGCGCTCGACAGTCCTGAAGCTTTCTTT,CASSLALDSPEAFF
few,TRBJ2-5,TRBD2,TRBV14,TGTGCCAGCAGCCCCTGGACTAGCTTAGAGACCCAGTACTTC,CASSPWTSLETQYF
-,TRBJ1-1,-,TRBV29-1,TGCAGCGTCGCCCACCGGGGGGGCTCTGAAGCTTTCTTT,CSVAHRGGSEAFF
many,TRBJ1-1,-,TRBV6-5,TGTGCCAGCAGTTACTATCCAGGGAGGGGGACTGAAGCTTTCTTT,CASSYYPGRGTEAFF
many,TRBJ1-5,-,TRBV7-2,TGTGCCAGCAGCTTTTTCAATCAGCCCCAGCATTTT,CASSFFNQPQHF
few,TRBJ1-2,TRBD1,TRBV6-2/TRBV6-3,TGTGCCAGCAGTCATCCCCGGCAGGGGGTGAACTATGGCTACACCTTC,CASSHPRQGVNYGYTF
few,TRBJ2-3,-,TRBV9,TGTGCCAGCAGCGAGGGCAGGGGTCGTCCCACAGATACGCAGTATTTT,CASSEGRGRPTDTQYF
many,TRBJ2-1,TRBD2,TRBV7-2,TGTGCCAGCAGCTTAGCCGAGCGGGGGCTCCAGTTCTTC,CASSLAERGLQFF
many,TRBJ2-7,TRBD1,TRBV7-2,TGTGCCAGCAGCCACGGACAGGCTAACTCCTACGAGCAGTACTTC,CASSHGQANSYEQYF
-,TRBJ2-5,TRBD2,TRBV18,TGTGCCAGCTCATTTAGCGGGACGCAGCTGGAGACCCAGTACTTC,CASSFSGTQLETQYF
-,TRBJ2-6,-,TRBV11-1,TGTGCCAGCAGCTTATTACAAGTGGGGCGGCAGACCGAGGAACCTGGGGCCAACGTCCTGACTTTC,CASSLLQVGRQTEEPGANVLTF
few,TRBJ2-7,-,TRBV7-9,TGTGCCAGCAGCTTAGGGGAGGGGGCGCGTGAGCAGTACTTC,CASSLGEGAREQYF
few,TRBJ2-2,-,TRBV11-1,TGTGCCAGCAGCTTAGAGCTGGATGACACCGGGGAGCTGTTTTTT,CASSLELDDTGELFF
few,TRBJ2-1,TRBD1,TRBV5-1,TGCGCCAGCAGCTTGGGGGACAGGGGTACCTACAATGAGCAGTTCTTC,CASSLGDRGTYNEQFF
once,TRBJ2-5,-,TRBV9,TGTGCCAGCAGCCTACGGACGGCCGACTATTACAATGAGCAGTACTTC,CASSLRTADYYNEQYF
-,TRBJ2-5,-,TRBV30,TGTGCCTGGAGTGTTCGAAGGGGGTTCAATGAGCAGTACTTC,CAWSVRRGFNEQYF
-,TRBJ2-7,-,TRBV6-2/TRBV6-3,TGTGCCAGCAGTTACTCAGGGACACCGACCTACAATGAGCAGTACTTC,CASSYSGTPTYNEQYF
few,TRBJ2-1,TRBD2,TRBV6-5,TGTGCCAGCCGGGTAGCGGGGGGTAATGGTGAGCAGTTCTTC,CASRVAGGNGEQFF
few,TRBJ2-7,-,TRBV11-3,TGTGCCAGCAGCTCCCGGACAGCCTACAATGAGCAGTACTTC,CASSSRTAYNEQYF
-,TRBJ2-5,-,TRBV12-3/TRBV12-4,TGTGCCAGCAGTGTGGTGGACAGCCAAGAGACCCAGTACTTC,CASSVVDSQETQYF
-,TRBJ2-7,-,TRBV20-1,TGCAGTGTAAGACCGAGCGGTCAGGGCGAGCAGTACTTC,CSVRPSGQGEQYF
few,TRBJ1-3,-,TRBV20-1,TGCAGTGCTACACAGGGTCGAGACACCATATATTTT,CSATQGRDTIYF
-,TRBJ1-5,-,TRBV7-2,TGTGCCAGCAGCTTACGGCAGGGCCACAATCAGCCCCAGCATTTT,CASSLRQGHNQPQHF
-,TRBJ1-5,-,TRBV12-5,TGTGCTAGTGGTGTCTTCTGGAGCAATCAGCCCCAGCATTTT,CASGVFWSNQPQHF
few,TRBJ2-3,TRBD2,TRBV6-4,TGTGCCAGCAGTGACTCGCGGGGGGCTGGCACAGATACGCAGTATTTT,CASSDSRGAGTDTQYF
few,TRBJ1-5,-,TRBV4-3,TGCGCCAGCAGCCAAGATCCGGGGAAAAGGCAGCCCCAGCATTTT,CASSQDPGKRQPQHF
-,TRBJ1-3,-,TRBV4-2,TGTGCCAGCAGCCAAAACGTCGGTCTTTCTGGAAACACCATATATTTT,CASSQNVGLSGNTIYF
-,TRBJ2-7,-,TRBV20-1,TGCAGTGCTAGAAATATCCGGGACACGAGCTCCTACGAGCAGTACTTC,CSARNIRDTSSYEQYF
-,TRBJ1-2,-,TRBV30,TGTGCCTGGAGTGTGGTAGGGACGAAACTGGGGGGCTACACCTTC,CAWSVVGTKLGGYTF
few,TRBJ1-1,TRBD1,TRBV10-3,TGTGCCATCAGCAGACAGGGGTTAATAGACACTGAAGCTTTCTTT,CAISRQGLIDTEAFF
many,TRBJ2-3,TRBD2,TRBV5-5,TGTGCCACCTCTACCCGACTAGCGGGTTCAGATACGCAGTATTTT,CATSTRLAGSDTQYF
many,TRBJ2-1,TRBD1,TRBV29-1,TGCAGCGTCAACGACAGGGGTAGTGACTACAATGAGCAGTTCTTC,CSVNDRGSDYNEQFF
-,TRBJ1-4,TRBD1,TRBV28,TGTGCCAGCAGTCCAGGGACAGATAATGAAAAACTGTTTTTT,CASSPGTDNEKLFF
few,TRBJ2-5,-,TRBV5-1,TGCGCCAGCCATCAAAATGCCGGGGCTCGGGAGACCCAGTACTTC,CASHQNAGARETQYF
-,TRBJ2-1,TRBD1,TRBV12-3/TRBV12-4,TGTGCCAGCAGTCCCCAGGGGGCCCAAGAGACCCAGTTCTTC,CASSPQGAQETQFF
-,TRBJ1-2,-,TRBV3-1,TGTGCCAGCAGCCAGAGAGAGGCTAACTATGGCTACACCTTC,CASSQREANYGYTF
-,TRBJ2-3,-,TRBV11-2,TGTGCCAGCAGACCTCCTGCTCAGGGGTACACAGATACGCAGTATTTT,CASRPPAQGYTDTQYF
few,TRBJ1-2,-,TRBV7-2,TGTGCCAGCAGCTCCCAGGGGAACTATGGCTACACCTTC,CASSSQGNYGYTF
-,TRBJ2-6,-,TRBV13,TGTGCCAGCAGTACAGGGTCTGGGGCCAACGTCCTGACTTTC,CASSTGSGANVLTF
-,TRBJ2-1,-,TRBV6-2/TRBV6-3,TGTGCCAGCAAAGGGGGGGGGAAGAATGAGCAGTTCTTC,CASKGGGKNEQFF
few,TRBJ2-3,TRBD2,TRBV20-1,TGCAGTGCTAGAGACGACCCTAGCGGGGAGGCAGATACGCAGTATTTT,CSARDDPSGEADTQYF
-,TRBJ1-5,-,TRBV9,TGTGCCAGCAGCGTAGTAGAGGGGCAGGGAGGGCCCCAGCATTTT,CASSVVEGQGGPQHF
-,TRBJ1-1,-,TRBV20-1,TGCAGTGCTAGACCAGGGTTGGACACTGAAGCTTTCTTT,CSARPGLDTEAFF
few,TRBJ2-4,TRBD1,TRBV20-1,TGCAGTGCTCCTATCCGGGACAGTGACATTCAGTACTTC,CSAPIRDSDIQYF